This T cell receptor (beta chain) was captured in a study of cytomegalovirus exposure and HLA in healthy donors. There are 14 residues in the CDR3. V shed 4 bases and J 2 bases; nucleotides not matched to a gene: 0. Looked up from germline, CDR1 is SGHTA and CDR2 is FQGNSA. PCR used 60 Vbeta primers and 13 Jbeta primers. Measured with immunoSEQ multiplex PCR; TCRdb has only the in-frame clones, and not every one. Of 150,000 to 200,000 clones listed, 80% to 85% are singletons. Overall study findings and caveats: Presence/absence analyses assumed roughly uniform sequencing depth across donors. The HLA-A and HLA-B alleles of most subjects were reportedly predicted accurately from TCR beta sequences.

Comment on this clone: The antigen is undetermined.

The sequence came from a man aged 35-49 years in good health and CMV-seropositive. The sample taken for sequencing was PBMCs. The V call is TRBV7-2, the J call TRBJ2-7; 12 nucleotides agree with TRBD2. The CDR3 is CASSSSGGAYEQYF. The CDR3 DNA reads TGTGCCAGCAGCTCTAGCGGGGGGGCCTACGAGCAGTACTTC. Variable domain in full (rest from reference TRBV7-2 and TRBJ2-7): GAGVSQSPSNKVTEKGKDVELRCDPISGHTALYWYRQSLGQGLEFLIYFQGNSAPDKSGLPSDRFSAERTGGSVSTLTIQRTQQEDSAVYLCASSSSGGAYEQYFGPGTRLTVT.